This T cell receptor (beta chain) was observed in a study of blood T cell repertoires in COVID-19. The data were produced by immunoSEQ multiplex PCR, yet TCRdb's version contains in-frame clones alone and is incomplete. The table has 75,000 to 100,000 clones, around 87% seen once. The sequenced material came from peripheral blood. This sequence originates from a human donor in a cohort sampled during active COVID-19.

The CDR3 is CASSQEHTKNIQYF. DNA for the CDR3: TGTGCCAGCAGCCAAGAACATACCAAAAACATTCAGTACTTC. V usage is TRBV3-1 (or the pseudogene TRBV3-2) and J usage is TRBJ2-4; no firm D call. Trimming left V 0 bases short and J 2 bases short, with 5 bases between. The CDR3 is 14 amino acids. Germline values: CDR1 LGHDT, CDR2 YNNKEL (reference sequence).